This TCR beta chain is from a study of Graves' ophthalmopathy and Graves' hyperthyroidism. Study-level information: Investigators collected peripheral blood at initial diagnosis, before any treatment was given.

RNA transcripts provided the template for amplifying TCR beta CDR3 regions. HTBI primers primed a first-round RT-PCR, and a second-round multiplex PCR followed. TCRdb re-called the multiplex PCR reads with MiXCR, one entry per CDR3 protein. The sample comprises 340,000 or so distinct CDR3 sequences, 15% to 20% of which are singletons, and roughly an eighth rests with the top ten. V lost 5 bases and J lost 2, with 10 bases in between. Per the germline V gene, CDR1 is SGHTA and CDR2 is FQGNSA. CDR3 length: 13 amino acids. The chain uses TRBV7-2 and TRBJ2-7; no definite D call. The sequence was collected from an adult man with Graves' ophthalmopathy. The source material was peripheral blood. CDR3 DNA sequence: TGTGCCAGCAGCCAACGCTCCCCCTACGAGCAGTACTTC. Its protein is CASSQRSPYEQYF.